A selection of T cell receptor beta chains follows, all from one sample in a study of T cell responses to AZD1222 COVID-19 vaccine. Some clones are missing from TCRdb's copy, which holds only in-frame ones; the method was immunoSEQ multiplex PCR. The top ten clones hold roughly a tenth of a sample with 200,000 or so clones, almost 95% of them seen once. Sample: peripheral blood, taken on day 0 of AZD1222 vaccination. These receptors all stem from an adult in good health. The CDR3 runs from the conserved cysteine through the conserved F or W. D genes are given only for firm matches. Some rows have no size entry. The others give once, few or many, or a class for an expanded clone.

J: TRBJ2-2; V: TRBV7-2; D: TRBD2; size: few; CDR3: CASRPRGGSTGELFF; DNA: TGTGCCAGCAGGCCTAGGGGAGGGAGCACCGGGGAGCTGTTTTTT
J: TRBJ1-1; V: TRBV19; D: -; size: -; CDR3: CASNTGYGAFF; DNA: TGTGCCAGTAACACAGGGTATGGAGCTTTCTTT
J: TRBJ2-1; V: TRBV29-1; D: TRBD1; size: -; CDR3: CSARGQGVVDEQFF; DNA: TGCAGCGCCCGGGGACAGGGGGTGGTCGATGAGCAGTTCTTC
J: TRBJ1-1; V: TRBV6-5; D: TRBD1; size: -; CDR3: CASSLTGRGTEAFF; DNA: TGTGCCAGCAGCCTGACAGGGAGAGGCACTGAAGCTTTCTTT
J: TRBJ2-2; V: TRBV29-1; D: -; size: -; CDR3: CSGGSGELFF; DNA: TGCAGCGGAGGGAGCGGGGAGCTGTTTTTT
J: TRBJ2-1; V: TRBV7-8; D: -; size: -; CDR3: CASSPLGVGEQFF; DNA: TGTGCCAGCAGCCCTCTGGGCGTCGGTGAGCAGTTCTTC
J: TRBJ1-2; V: TRBV27; D: -; size: -; CDR3: CASSFGVDYGYTF; DNA: TGTGCCAGCAGTTTTGGGGTTGACTATGGCTACACCTTC
J: TRBJ2-1; V: TRBV27; D: TRBD2; size: -; CDR3: CASSFLAGGPWFF; DNA: TGTGCCAGCAGTTTTCTAGCGGGAGGGCCCTGGTTCTTC
J: TRBJ1-1; V: TRBV3-1/TRBV3-2; D: -; size: -; CDR3: CASSQFQGGGTEAFF; DNA: TGTGCCAGCAGCCAGTTCCAAGGGGGAGGCACTGAAGCTTTCTTT
J: TRBJ2-2; V: TRBV19; D: -; size: -; CDR3: CASSNGGELFF; DNA: TGTGCCAGTAGTAATGGCGGGGAGCTGTTTTTT
J: TRBJ1-1; V: TRBV7-2; D: -; size: -; CDR3: CASSLALASSEAFF; DNA: TGTGCCAGCAGCTTAGCGCTGGCCAGCTCTGAAGCTTTCTTT
J: TRBJ1-2; V: TRBV2; D: -; size: -; CDR3: CASSEGAANYGYTF; DNA: TGTGCCAGCAGTGAAGGGGCCGCCAACTATGGCTACACCTTC
J: TRBJ1-2; V: TRBV3-1/TRBV3-2; D: -; size: -; CDR3: CASSPQAGNYGYTF; DNA: TGTGCCAGCAGCCCCCAAGCTGGGAACTATGGCTACACCTTC
J: TRBJ1-1; V: TRBV11-2; D: -; size: -; CDR3: CASSLRGVNTEAFF; DNA: TGTGCCAGCAGCTTAAGGGGGGTGAACACTGAAGCTTTCTTT
J: TRBJ1-2; V: TRBV28; D: TRBD1; size: -; CDR3: CASSPRDRLLHGYTF; DNA: TGTGCCAGCAGTCCGCGGGACAGATTACTTCATGGCTACACCTTC
J: TRBJ1-3; V: TRBV5-8; D: -; size: -; CDR3: CASSPRAGNGNTIYF; DNA: TGTGCCAGCAGCCCTAGGGCAGGGAATGGAAACACCATATATTTT
J: TRBJ2-1; V: TRBV4-1; D: TRBD2; size: -; CDR3: CASSQDQASGVYNEQFF; DNA: TGCGCCAGCAGCCAAGATCAGGCTAGCGGGGTCTACAATGAGCAGTTCTTC
J: TRBJ2-6; V: TRBV25-1; D: -; size: -; CDR3: CASSDDCDAGANVLTF; DNA: TGTGCCAGCAGTGACGATTGCGATGCTGGGGCCAACGTCCTGACTTTC
J: TRBJ2-5; V: TRBV25-1; D: -; size: -; CDR3: CASSEVLAETQYF; DNA: TGTGCCAGCAGTGAAGTCTTGGCGGAGACCCAGTACTTC